A selection of T cell receptor beta chains follows, all from one sample in a study of T-cell memory formation after mild COVID-19. TCRdb passed the 5' RACE reads through MiXCR, listing each CDR3 protein once. This table has roughly 160,000 distinct CDR3 sequences, around a tenth appearing once. The sample taken for sequencing was PBMCs or a T cell subset sorted from them (not recorded which). The receptors originated from a man younger than 35 who had mild COVID-19 (a few samples of this study predate the infection). Cell type and time point are not known. Each CDR3 is given with its conserved first and last residue. A D gene is named only where the DNA matches it firmly. Clone sizes are given selectively: once, few, many, or a class where the clone is expanded.

D: TRBD1
size: few
J: TRBJ1-1
V: TRBV20-1
DNA: TGCAGTGCGGGACAGTCGAACACTGAAGCTTTCTTT
CDR3: CSAGQSNTEAFF

D: NA
size: NA
J: TRBJ1-5
V: TRBV16
DNA: TGTGCCAGCAGCCAATCCCACAATCAGCCCCAGCATTTT
CDR3: CASSQSHNQPQHF

D: TRBD1
size: few
J: TRBJ1-4
V: TRBV5-1
DNA: TGCGCCAGCAGCCAACCCGACAGGGAAAATGAAAAACTGTTTTTT
CDR3: CASSQPDRENEKLFF

D: TRBD1
size: NA
J: TRBJ1-1
V: TRBV5-1
DNA: TGCGCCAGCAGCAGGGCACAGGGGGCCACTGAAGCTTTCTTT
CDR3: CASSRAQGATEAFF

D: NA
size: NA
J: TRBJ2-3
V: TRBV5-4
DNA: TGTGCCAGCAGCTCCCGTGTAGGAACAGATACGAAGTATTTT
CDR3: CASSSRVGTDTKYF

D: NA
size: NA
J: TRBJ2-7
V: TRBV9
DNA: TGTGCCAGCAGCGTAGGATATGGGGGCTGGTACGAGCAGTACTTC
CDR3: CASSVGYGGWYEQYF

D: NA
size: few
J: TRBJ2-3
V: TRBV12-3/TRBV12-4
DNA: TGTGCCAGCAGTTTAGGGGTGGCGTCGGCTAGCACAGATACGCAGTATTTT
CDR3: CASSLGVASASTDTQYF

D: TRBD1
size: NA
J: TRBJ2-1
V: TRBV7-2
DNA: TGTGCCAGCAGCATAGGGGCAGGGGGCGAGCAGTTCTTC
CDR3: CASSIGAGGEQFF

D: NA
size: few
J: TRBJ2-1
V: TRBV19
DNA: TGTGCCAGTAGTATAGCCAGCGGGTACAATGAGCAGTTCTTC
CDR3: CASSIASGYNEQFF

D: NA
size: NA
J: TRBJ2-3
V: TRBV7-2
DNA: TGTGCCAGCAGCCATACTAGCAGCACAGATACGCAGTATTTT
CDR3: CASSHTSSTDTQYF

D: NA
size: few
J: TRBJ1-1
V: TRBV27
DNA: TGTGCCAGCTGGAACGGACGGACCCGACCGAACACTGAAGCTTTCTTT
CDR3: CASWNGRTRPNTEAFF

D: TRBD1
size: NA
J: TRBJ2-2
V: TRBV24-1
DNA: TGTGCCACCAGTGATTTCAGGGGGTTTGACACCGGGGAGCTGTTTTTT
CDR3: CATSDFRGFDTGELFF

D: NA
size: many
J: TRBJ2-4
V: TRBV5-1
DNA: TGCGCCAGCAGCTCGCTCCCCAGCCTAGCCAAAAACATTCAGTACTTC
CDR3: CASSSLPSLAKNIQYF

D: NA
size: NA
J: TRBJ2-1
V: TRBV7-2
DNA: TGTGCCAGCAGCCAGAGATACGAGCAGTTCTTC
CDR3: CASSQRYEQFF

D: NA
size: few
J: TRBJ2-7
V: TRBV6-5
DNA: TGTGCCAGCAGCGGACGCGGGGCCTACGAGCAGTACTTC
CDR3: CASSGRGAYEQYF

D: TRBD1
size: NA
J: TRBJ1-5
V: TRBV18
DNA: TGTGCCAGCTCACTCCGGGACAGGGGTCCAGGGTCCCAGCATTTT
CDR3: CASSLRDRGPGSQHF

D: NA
size: NA
J: TRBJ2-2
V: TRBV4-3
DNA: TGCGCCAGCAGCCAAGACATTTACGGCGGCACTATCACCGGGGAGCTGTTTTTT
CDR3: CASSQDIYGGTITGELFF

D: NA
size: NA
J: TRBJ2-1
V: TRBV10-1
DNA: TGCGCCAGCAGTATGGCGGGGGCGCGCTCCAATGAGCAGTTCTTC
CDR3: CASSMAGARSNEQFF

D: NA
size: few
J: TRBJ2-5
V: TRBV12-3/TRBV12-4
DNA: TGTGCCAGCAGTTTTTTGGGGACCCAGTACTTC
CDR3: CASSFLGTQYF

D: TRBD1
size: NA
J: TRBJ1-2
V: TRBV27
DNA: TGTGCCAGCAGTCCCACAGGGGGCATGGGTGGCTACACCTTC
CDR3: CASSPTGGMGGYTF

D: TRBD1
size: few
J: TRBJ1-5
V: TRBV2
DNA: TGTGCCAGCAGTGAAAACAGGGGGCTACAGCCCCAGCATTTT
CDR3: CASSENRGLQPQHF

D: TRBD1
size: many
J: TRBJ2-5
V: TRBV11-2
DNA: TGTGCCAGCAGCAAAGCGAGGGGGCCGGTGCGAGAGACCCAGTACTTC
CDR3: CASSKARGPVRETQYF

D: TRBD1
size: few
J: TRBJ1-6
V: TRBV2
DNA: TGTGCCAGCAAGGGGGGACAGGTCTATAATTCACCCCTCCACTTT
CDR3: CASKGGQVYNSPLHF

D: NA
size: few
J: TRBJ2-7
V: TRBV20-1
DNA: TGCAGTGCTAGGCAGACCGGGTCCTACGAGCAGTACTTC
CDR3: CSARQTGSYEQYF

D: NA
size: NA
J: TRBJ1-6
V: TRBV4-2
DNA: TGTGCCAGCAGCCAAGCCGCCAGCAATTCACCCCTCCACTTT
CDR3: CASSQAASNSPLHF

D: NA
size: many
J: TRBJ1-6
V: TRBV5-1
DNA: TGCGCCAGCAGCCGATCCGGGGGAGAGAATTCACCCCTCCACTTT
CDR3: CASSRSGGENSPLHF

D: NA
size: few
J: TRBJ2-1
V: TRBV21-1
DNA: TGTGCCAGAAACACCCTCCCGGAGGGGTCCCCGAGCTCCTACAATGAGCAGTTCTTC
CDR3: CARNTLPEGSPSSYNEQFF

D: TRBD2
size: few
J: TRBJ2-3
V: TRBV4-1
DNA: TGCGCCAGCAGATTAGCGGGGGGACCCATAAATACGCAGTATTTT
CDR3: CASRLAGGPINTQYF

D: NA
size: NA
J: TRBJ1-6
V: TRBV3-1
DNA: TGTGCCAGCAGCCAAGGCGACAACCTTTCACCCCTCCACTTT
CDR3: CASSQGDNLSPLHF

D: TRBD1
size: NA
J: TRBJ1-2
V: TRBV29-1
DNA: TGCAGCGTTCTAAAGTTGACAGGGACTTCCTATGGCTACACCTTC
CDR3: CSVLKLTGTSYGYTF

D: NA
size: NA
J: TRBJ1-5
V: TRBV20-1
DNA: TGCAGTGCAAAAGGTTCCCTTTTTAATCAGCCCCAGCATTTT
CDR3: CSAKGSLFNQPQHF

D: TRBD2
size: few
J: TRBJ2-5
V: TRBV6-2/TRBV6-3
DNA: TGTGCCAGCACCTACCCCGGGACTAGCGGGGAGACCCAGTACTTC
CDR3: CASTYPGTSGETQYF

D: NA
size: few
J: TRBJ1-5
V: TRBV24-1
DNA: TGTGCCACCAGTGATAATAGACGGTATAGCAATCAGCCCCAGCATTTT
CDR3: CATSDNRRYSNQPQHF

D: NA
size: few
J: TRBJ1-4
V: TRBV11-2
DNA: TGTGCCAGCAGCTCCCCGGGACGCCGGAGGTCTGGTGAAAAACTGTTTTTT
CDR3: CASSSPGRRRSGEKLFF

D: TRBD1
size: NA
J: TRBJ2-5
V: TRBV24-1
DNA: TGTGCCACCAGTGACCCCGGGACAGGCGGCGTGACCCAGTACTTC
CDR3: CATSDPGTGGVTQYF

D: TRBD1
size: NA
J: TRBJ1-1
V: TRBV5-1
DNA: TGCGCCAGTGGGACAGACGTGAACACTGAAGCTTTCTTT
CDR3: CASGTDVNTEAFF

D: TRBD2
size: NA
J: TRBJ2-2
V: TRBV7-6
DNA: TGTGCCAGCAGCTTAGATCAGGGACTAGGTACCGGGGAGCTGTTTTTT
CDR3: CASSLDQGLGTGELFF

D: NA
size: few
J: TRBJ1-2
V: TRBV12-3/TRBV12-4
DNA: TGTGCCAGCAGGGCAGACATTAACTATGGCTACACCTTC
CDR3: CASRADINYGYTF

D: NA
size: once
J: TRBJ2-5
V: TRBV19
DNA: TGTGCCAGTAGTATCATCGGGGGACAAGAGACCCAGTACTTC
CDR3: CASSIIGGQETQYF

D: NA
size: NA
J: TRBJ2-2
V: TRBV4-2
DNA: TGTGCCAGCTCTCAGCCGGTACAGGGAGGCCGGGAGCTGTTTTTT
CDR3: CASSQPVQGGRELFF

D: NA
size: few
J: TRBJ1-6
V: TRBV5-1
DNA: TGCGCCAGCAGCTGGGCCACCGGGTCCGATAATTCACCCCTCCACTTT
CDR3: CASSWATGSDNSPLHF

D: NA
size: few
J: TRBJ1-1
V: TRBV5-1
DNA: TGCGCCAGCAGCTTGAATTCAAAGGGGACTGAAGCTTTCTTT
CDR3: CASSLNSKGTEAFF

D: NA
size: NA
J: TRBJ2-3
V: TRBV7-2
DNA: TGTGCCAGCAGCTTAGCGTTTCCGGTGACAGATACGCAGTATTTT
CDR3: CASSLAFPVTDTQYF

D: TRBD2
size: NA
J: TRBJ2-7
V: TRBV5-4
DNA: TGTGCCAGCAGCGGACCGGGACTAGACGGCGAGCAGTACTTC
CDR3: CASSGPGLDGEQYF

D: NA
size: few
J: TRBJ1-6
V: TRBV5-1
DNA: TGCGCCAGCAGCCCGGTGGCAGACAGGTCTATGAATTCACCCCTCCACTTT
CDR3: CASSPVADRSMNSPLHF

D: TRBD2
size: NA
J: TRBJ2-5
V: TRBV6-2/TRBV6-3
DNA: TGTGCCAGCAGTTACTCAGCGGGGAGCCAAGAGACCCAGTACTTC
CDR3: CASSYSAGSQETQYF

D: NA
size: many
J: TRBJ2-3
V: TRBV6-5
DNA: TGTGCCAGCAGTTACTCTGTAGGCCTAGCTTATACGCAGTATTTT
CDR3: CASSYSVGLAYTQYF